One T cell receptor beta chain is described in this entry. What it recognizes is unknown. Unique molecular identifiers were incorporated when the TCRbeta library was constructed. TCRdb re-derived calls from the PCR reads in MiXCR, one entry per CDR3 protein. The table shows roughly 400,000 distinct CDR3 sequences, with roughly 44% occurring only once. The source of the sample is a study of T-cell reconstitution after alpha-beta-depleted transplantation in children. The CDR3 covers 15 residues. Germline V gene sequence: CDR1 MDHEN, CDR2 SYDVKM. V dropped 6 bases and J dropped 3; count of bases not matched to a gene: 10. Study results and caveats: Some patients showed high day-60 TCRbeta diversity, which derived from surviving recipient T cells and thymic progenitors. Several hundred expanded graft clones reportedly supplied alpha-beta T cells about two months after transplant. Counts and diversity of T cells one year after transplant came mostly from newly produced T cells.

This chain uses TRBV28 with TRBJ1-2; 7 bases line up with TRBD1. Sequencing used PBMCs, obtained before TCRalphabeta/CD19-depleted stem cell transplant. The receptor was derived from a girl aged 2-10 years with aplastic anemia, due to receive a stem cell transplant. The CDR3 loop is CASRSSHRGHYGYTF. The CDR3 coding sequence is TGTGCCAGCAGATCTTCCCACAGGGGCCACTATGGCTACACCTTC.